This TCR beta chain was profiled in a study of shared clonotypes between healthy human individuals. Overall study: Each donor had three CD4 naive, three CD4 memory, two CD8 naive and one CD8 memory plate.

Selected positively for CCR7 and CD45RO-negative, naive CD8 cells excluded terminally differentiated effector memory CD45RA+ cells. Recent acute infections and vaccinations were absent in the healthy HIV-negative adult donors. In regard to this clone: The antigen remains unidentified.

Findings of the study overall: A reduction in generation probabilities was seen for non-shared clonotypes relative to those shared by all four donors. Roughly 5% was the fraction of naive CD4 clonotypes found shared across a handful of donors.

TCRdb keeps only in-frame clones here, not all; method: immunoSEQ multiplex PCR. This sample carries around 2,000,000 clones, less than 95% of them seen once, and the ten largest clones take about 1.1%. Source material: naive CD8+ T cells sorted from blood. This receptor was taken from a man aged 18 to 30 in good health.

CDR3 in DNA: TGTGCCAGTAGTATAGACTCGACAGGGTTCTACGAGCAGTACTTC. Amino acids: CASSIDSTGFYEQYF. The genes are TRBV19 and TRBJ2-7; 7 nucleotides match TRBD1. J gave up 3 bases and V 0 bases, and 5 bases lay outside the gene matches. This CDR3 contains 15 residues. The germline CDR1 and CDR2 sequences are LNHDA and SQIVND (reference sequence).